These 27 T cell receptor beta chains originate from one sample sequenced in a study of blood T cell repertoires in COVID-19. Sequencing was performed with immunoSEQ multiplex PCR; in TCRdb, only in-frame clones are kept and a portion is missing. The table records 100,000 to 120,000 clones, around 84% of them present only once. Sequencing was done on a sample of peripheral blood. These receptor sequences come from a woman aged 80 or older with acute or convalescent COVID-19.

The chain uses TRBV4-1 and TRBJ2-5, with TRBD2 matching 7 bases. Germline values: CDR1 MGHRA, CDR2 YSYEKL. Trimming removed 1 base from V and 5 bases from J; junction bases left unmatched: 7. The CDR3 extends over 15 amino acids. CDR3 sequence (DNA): TGCGCCAGCAGCCAAGGACTGACTAGCTTGGAGACCCAGTACTTC. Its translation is CASSQGLTSLETQYF.

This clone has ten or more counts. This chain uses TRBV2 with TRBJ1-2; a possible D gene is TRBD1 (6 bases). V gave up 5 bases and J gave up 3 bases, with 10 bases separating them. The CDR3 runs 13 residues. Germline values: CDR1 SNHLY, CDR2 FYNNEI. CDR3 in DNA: TGTGCCAGCAGTTATCAGGGGTACTATGGCTACACCTTC. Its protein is CASSYQGYYGYTF.

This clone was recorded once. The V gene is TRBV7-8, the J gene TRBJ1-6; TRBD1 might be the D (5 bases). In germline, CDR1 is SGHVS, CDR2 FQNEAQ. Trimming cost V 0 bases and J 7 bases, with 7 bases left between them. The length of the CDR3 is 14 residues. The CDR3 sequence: CASSLADRNSPLHF. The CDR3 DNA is TGTGCCAGCAGCTTAGCTGACAGAAATTCACCCCTCCACTTT.

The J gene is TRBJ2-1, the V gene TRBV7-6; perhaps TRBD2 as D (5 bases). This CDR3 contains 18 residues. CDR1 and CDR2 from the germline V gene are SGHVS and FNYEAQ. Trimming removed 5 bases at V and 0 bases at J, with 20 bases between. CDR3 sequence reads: CASSPRAAHVDSYNEQFF. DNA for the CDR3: TGTGCCAGCAGCCCAAGAGCGGCCCACGTTGACTCCTACAATGAGCAGTTCTTC.

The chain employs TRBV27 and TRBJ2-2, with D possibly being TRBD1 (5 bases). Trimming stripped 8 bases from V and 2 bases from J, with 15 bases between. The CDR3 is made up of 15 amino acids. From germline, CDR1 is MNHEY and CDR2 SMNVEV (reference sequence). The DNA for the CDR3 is TGTGCCAGCGGTGGGGCGCGGAAAAACACCGGGGAGCTGTTTTTT. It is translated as CASGGARKNTGELFF.

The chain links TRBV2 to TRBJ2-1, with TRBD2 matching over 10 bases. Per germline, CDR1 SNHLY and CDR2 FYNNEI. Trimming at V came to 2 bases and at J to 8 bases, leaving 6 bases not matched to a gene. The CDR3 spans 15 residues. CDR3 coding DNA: TGTGCCAGCAGTGAACTAGCGGGAGTGATCGATGAGCAGTTCTTC. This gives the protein CASSELAGVIDEQFF.

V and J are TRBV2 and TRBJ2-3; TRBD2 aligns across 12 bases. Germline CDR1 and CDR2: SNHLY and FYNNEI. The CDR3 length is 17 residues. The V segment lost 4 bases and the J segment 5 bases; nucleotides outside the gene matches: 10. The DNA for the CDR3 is TGTGCCAGCAGTGGGGAAGTTCGGACTAGCGGGATAGATACGCAGTATTTT. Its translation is CASSGEVRTSGIDTQYF.

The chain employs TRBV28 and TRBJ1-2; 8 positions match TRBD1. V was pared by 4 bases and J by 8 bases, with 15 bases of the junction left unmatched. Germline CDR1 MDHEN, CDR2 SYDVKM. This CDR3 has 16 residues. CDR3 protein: CASSSYQGAQYAGYTF. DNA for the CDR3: TGTGCCAGCAGTTCATATCAGGGGGCCCAATACGCAGGCTACACCTTC.

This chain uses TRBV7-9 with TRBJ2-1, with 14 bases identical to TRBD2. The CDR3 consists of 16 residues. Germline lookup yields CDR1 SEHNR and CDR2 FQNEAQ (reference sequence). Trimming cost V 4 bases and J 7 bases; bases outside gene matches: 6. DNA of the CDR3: TGTGCCAGCAGCTCGGGACTAGCGGGAGTAATGAATGAGCAGTTCTTC. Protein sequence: CASSSGLAGVMNEQFF.

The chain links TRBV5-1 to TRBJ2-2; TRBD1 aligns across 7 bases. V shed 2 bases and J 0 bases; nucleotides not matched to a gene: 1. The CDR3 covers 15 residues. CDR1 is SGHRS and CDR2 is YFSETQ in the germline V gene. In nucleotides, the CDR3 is TGCGCCAGCAGCTTAGGGACAGCGAACACCGGGGAGCTGTTTTTT. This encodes CASSLGTANTGELFF.

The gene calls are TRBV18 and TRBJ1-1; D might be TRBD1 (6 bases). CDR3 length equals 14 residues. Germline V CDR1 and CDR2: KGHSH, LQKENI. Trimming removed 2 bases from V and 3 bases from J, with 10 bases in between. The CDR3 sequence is CASSPSGEYTEAFF. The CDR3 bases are TGTGCCAGCTCACCATCAGGGGAGTACACTGAAGCTTTCTTT.

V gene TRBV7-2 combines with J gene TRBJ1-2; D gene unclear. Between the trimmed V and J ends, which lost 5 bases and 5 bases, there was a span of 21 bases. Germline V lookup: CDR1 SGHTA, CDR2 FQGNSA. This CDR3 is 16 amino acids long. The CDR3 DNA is TGTGCCAGCAGCCCAACCAAACCGACGGGAGCTTATGGCTACACCTTC. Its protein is CASSPTKPTGAYGYTF.

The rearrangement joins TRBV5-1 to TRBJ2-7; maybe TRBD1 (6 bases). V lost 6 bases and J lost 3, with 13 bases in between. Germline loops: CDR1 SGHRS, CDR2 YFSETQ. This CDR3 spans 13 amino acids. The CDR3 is CASNPQGGYEQYF. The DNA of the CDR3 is TGCGCCAGCAACCCACAGGGCGGCTACGAGCAGTACTTC.

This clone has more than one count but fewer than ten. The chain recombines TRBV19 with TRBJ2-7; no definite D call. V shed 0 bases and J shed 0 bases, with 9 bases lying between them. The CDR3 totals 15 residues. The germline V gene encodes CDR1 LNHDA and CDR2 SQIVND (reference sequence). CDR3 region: CASSIERRSSYEQYF. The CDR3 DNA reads TGTGCCAGTAGTATAGAAAGGCGGTCCTCCTACGAGCAGTACTTC.

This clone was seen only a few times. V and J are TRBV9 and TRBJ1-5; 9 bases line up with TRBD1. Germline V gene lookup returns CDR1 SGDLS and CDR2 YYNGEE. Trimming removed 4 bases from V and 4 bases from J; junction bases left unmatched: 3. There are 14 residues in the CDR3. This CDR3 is CASSPTGGNQPQHF. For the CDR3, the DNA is TGTGCCAGCAGCCCGACAGGGGGAAATCAGCCCCAGCATTTT.

CDR3 in DNA: TGTGCCAGCAGCTTAGAGAGCGGGAGAACCACAGATACGCAGTATTTT. Translating it yields CASSLESGRTTDTQYF. The rearrangement uses TRBV7-6 and TRBJ2-3, with 8 bases lining up with TRBD2. The junction had 5 bases not matched to a gene; V was cut back by 1 base and J by 2 bases. The CDR3 runs to 16 residues. Germline values: CDR1 SGHVS, CDR2 FNYEAQ.

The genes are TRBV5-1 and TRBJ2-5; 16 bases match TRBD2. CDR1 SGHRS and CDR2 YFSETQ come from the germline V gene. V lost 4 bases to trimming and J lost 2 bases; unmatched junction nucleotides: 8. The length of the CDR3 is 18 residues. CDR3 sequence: CASSVPGLAGGRQETQYF. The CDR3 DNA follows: TGCGCCAGCAGCGTACCGGGACTAGCGGGAGGGCGGCAAGAGACCCAGTACTTC. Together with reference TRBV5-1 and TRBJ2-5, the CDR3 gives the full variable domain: KAGVTQTPRYLIKTRGQQVTLSCSPISGHRSVSWYQQTPGQGLQFLFEYFSETQRNKGNFPGRFSGRQFSNSRSEMNVSTLELGDSALYLCASSVPGLAGGRQETQYFGPGTRLLVL.

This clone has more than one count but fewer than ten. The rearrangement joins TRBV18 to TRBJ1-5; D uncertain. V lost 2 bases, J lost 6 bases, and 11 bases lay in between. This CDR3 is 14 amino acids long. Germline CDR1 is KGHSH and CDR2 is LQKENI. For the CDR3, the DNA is TGTGCCAGCTCACCAAAAGATCGGGTTCAGCCCCAGCATTTT. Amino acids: CASSPKDRVQPQHF.

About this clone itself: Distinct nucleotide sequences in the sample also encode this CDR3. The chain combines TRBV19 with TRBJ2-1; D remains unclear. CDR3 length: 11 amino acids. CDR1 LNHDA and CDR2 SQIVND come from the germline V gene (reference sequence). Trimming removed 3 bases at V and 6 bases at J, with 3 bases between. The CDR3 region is CASSIRNEQFF. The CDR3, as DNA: TGTGCCAGTAGTATCCGCAATGAGCAGTTCTTC.

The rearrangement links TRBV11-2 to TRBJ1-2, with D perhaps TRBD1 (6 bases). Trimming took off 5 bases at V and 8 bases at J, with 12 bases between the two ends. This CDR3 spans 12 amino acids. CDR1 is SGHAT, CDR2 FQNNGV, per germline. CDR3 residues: CASSPQGAGYTF. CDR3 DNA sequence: TGTGCCAGCAGCCCACAGGGTGCCGGCTACACCTTC.

CDR3 region: CASSQDLTPGGKQYF. The CDR3 coding sequence is TGTGCCAGCAGCCAAGATCTTACGCCCGGAGGGAAGCAGTATTTT. The V call is TRBV3-1 (or the pseudogene TRBV3-2), the J call TRBJ2-3, with D perhaps TRBD2 (6 bases). The germline V gene encodes CDR1 LGHDT and CDR2 YNNKEL (reference sequence). This CDR3 contains 15 residues. V was clipped by 0 bases and J by 11 bases, with 18 bases between them.

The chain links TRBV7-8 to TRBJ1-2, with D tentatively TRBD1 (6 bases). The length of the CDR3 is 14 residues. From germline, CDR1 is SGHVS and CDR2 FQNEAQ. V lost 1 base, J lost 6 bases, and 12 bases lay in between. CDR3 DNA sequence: TGTGCCAGCAGCTTAGGGGGGCTTCGCGATGGCTACACCTTC. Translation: CASSLGGLRDGYTF.

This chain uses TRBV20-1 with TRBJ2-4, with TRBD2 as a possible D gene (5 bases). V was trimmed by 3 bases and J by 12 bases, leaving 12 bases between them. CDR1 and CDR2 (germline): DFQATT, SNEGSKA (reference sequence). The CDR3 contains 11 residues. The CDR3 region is CSASHGVGQYF. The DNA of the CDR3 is TGCAGTGCTAGTCACGGGGTTGGTCAGTACTTC.

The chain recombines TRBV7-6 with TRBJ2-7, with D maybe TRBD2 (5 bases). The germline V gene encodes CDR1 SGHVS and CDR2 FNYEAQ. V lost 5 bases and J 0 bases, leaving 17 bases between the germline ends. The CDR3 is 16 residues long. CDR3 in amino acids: CASSPLDGDSSYEQYF. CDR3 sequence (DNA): TGTGCCAGCAGCCCGTTGGACGGGGATAGCTCCTACGAGCAGTACTTC.

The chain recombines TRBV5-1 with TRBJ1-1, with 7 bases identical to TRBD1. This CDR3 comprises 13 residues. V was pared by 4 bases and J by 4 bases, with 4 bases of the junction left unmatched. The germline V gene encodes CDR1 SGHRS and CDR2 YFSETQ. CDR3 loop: CASSPQGLTEAFF. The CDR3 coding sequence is TGCGCCAGCAGCCCACAGGGGCTCACTGAAGCTTTCTTT.

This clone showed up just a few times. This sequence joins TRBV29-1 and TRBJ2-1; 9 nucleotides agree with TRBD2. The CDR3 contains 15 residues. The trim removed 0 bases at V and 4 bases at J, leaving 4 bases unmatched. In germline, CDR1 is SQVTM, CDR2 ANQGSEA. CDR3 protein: CSVEDRSGRYNEQFF. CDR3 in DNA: TGCAGCGTTGAAGATAGGAGCGGGAGGTACAATGAGCAGTTCTTC.

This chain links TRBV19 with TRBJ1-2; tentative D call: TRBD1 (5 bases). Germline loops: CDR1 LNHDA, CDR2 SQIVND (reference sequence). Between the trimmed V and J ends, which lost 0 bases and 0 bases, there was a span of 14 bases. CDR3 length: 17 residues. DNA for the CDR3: TGTGCCAGTAGTATAGATGGAACAGGAAACGCTAACTATGGCTACACCTTC. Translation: CASSIDGTGNANYGYTF.